Following are 23 T cell receptor beta chains from one sample sequenced in a study of identical twins. Each CDR3 protein gets one entry after TCRdb re-called the 5' RACE reads with MiXCR. The table records a few hundred thousand distinct CDR3 sequences, 6% to 7% of them present only once. These data were also filed under a second study, of T cells expressing NK-cell markers.

Sequenced input: CD8+ T cells sorted from blood. The receptors shown here come from a woman aged 18-29 years in good health.

This clonotype has just a few counts. This chain links TRBV3-1 with TRBJ2-7; D ambiguous. V shed 2 bases and J shed 2 bases, with 13 bases lying between them. The germline V gene has CDR1 LGHDT and CDR2 YNNKEL (reference sequence). CDR3 length: 15 residues. This CDR3 is CASSQWKGETYEQYF. CDR3 coding DNA: TGTGCCAGCAGCCAATGGAAGGGCGAGACCTACGAGCAGTACTTC.

This clonotype has only a few counts. The chain carries TRBV9 and TRBJ2-1; TRBD2 matches at 7 bases. Germline V gene sequence: CDR1 SGDLS, CDR2 YYNGEE. CDR3 length: 19 residues. J was trimmed by 6 bases and V by 0 bases; bases with no gene match: 18. The CDR3 bases are TGTGCCAGCAGCGTAGGGCGGGGGACGTACCCTACACTAGTCAATGAGCAGTTCTTC. Amino acids: CASSVGRGTYPTLVNEQFF.

This clonotype was found many times. CDR3 coding DNA: TGTGCCAGCAGCCTCTCGGGGCCCCAGCATTTT. As protein: CASSLSGPQHF. The chain links TRBV12-3 or TRBV12-4 to TRBJ1-5, with D unresolved. This CDR3 has 11 residues. Deletions cut 6 bases from V and 9 bases from J, with 9 bases between.

The sample holds a few counts of this clonotype. V usage is TRBV11-1 and J usage is TRBJ2-7; tentative D call: TRBD2 (5 bases). The germline CDR1 and CDR2 sequences are SGHAT and FQDESV (reference sequence). This CDR3 region has 13 residues. The V end was cut by 6 bases, the J end by 5 bases, with 14 bases between. The CDR3, as DNA: TGTGCCAGCAGGCTGACCGGGGTCGACGAGCAGTACTTC. Protein product: CASRLTGVDEQYF. Supplemented by reference TRBV11-1 and TRBJ2-7, the full variable domain reads EAEVAQSPRYKITEKSQAVAFWCDPISGHATLYWYRQILGQGPELLVQFQDESVVDDSQLPKDRFSAERLKGVDSTLKIQPAELGDSAMYLCASRLTGVDEQYFGPGTRLTVT.

The chain uses TRBV6-1 and TRBJ2-3; 9 nucleotides match TRBD2. Germline V CDR1 and CDR2: MNHNS, SASEGT. V was pared by 6 bases and J by 2 bases, with 6 bases of the junction left unmatched. The CDR3 sequence is 15 residues long. The CDR3 loop is CASSISGGPTDTQYF. DNA for the CDR3: TGTGCCAGCAGCATTAGCGGGGGACCCACAGATACGCAGTATTTT.

This chain links TRBV12-3 or TRBV12-4 with TRBJ2-1; D remains unclear. The CDR3 is made up of 12 amino acids. Trimming left V 3 bases short and J 8 bases short, with 8 bases between. Here the CDR3 DNA reads TGTGCCAGCAGTTTGATCCGCGATGAGCAGTTCTTC. Protein product: CASSLIRDEQFF.

This chain uses TRBV12-3 or TRBV12-4 with TRBJ1-3, with D unclear. Trimming stripped 6 bases from V and 2 bases from J, with 11 bases between. The CDR3 is 14 residues long. In nucleotides, the CDR3 is TGTGCCAGCAGACCCGGACCAGCTGGAAACACCATATATTTT. Amino acids: CASRPGPAGNTIYF.

The chain carries TRBV7-9 and TRBJ2-1; possibly TRBD1 for D (5 bases). CDR1 and CDR2 (germline): SEHNR, FQNEAQ (reference sequence). Trimming took off 5 bases at V and 6 bases at J, with 17 bases between the two ends. This CDR3 is built from 15 residues. In DNA form, the CDR3 reads TGTGCCAGCAGCCCGCAGGGTGCTATCCCCAATGAGCAGTTCTTC. It codes for CASSPQGAIPNEQFF.

V gene TRBV15 combines with J gene TRBJ2-7, with TRBD2 matching over 7 bases. The CDR3 extends over 18 amino acids. Germline V lookup: CDR1 LNHNV, CDR2 YYDKDF (reference sequence). V shed 4 bases, J shed 4 bases, and the junction held 19 bases outside the gene matches. This CDR3 is CATSTNESPLATVYEQYF. The DNA of the CDR3 is TGTGCCACCAGCACAAACGAAAGCCCACTAGCGACGGTTTACGAGCAGTACTTC.

This clonotype was detected many times. The gene calls are TRBV7-9 and TRBJ2-3; D unclear. Germline values: CDR1 SEHNR, CDR2 FQNEAQ (reference sequence). Trimming stripped 3 bases from V and 5 bases from J, with 15 bases between. The CDR3 has 15 amino acids. The DNA of the CDR3 is TGTGCCAGCAGCTTCCGTGGACCAGACCTAGATACGCAGTATTTT. Encoded protein: CASSFRGPDLDTQYF.

Only a few counts were recorded for this clonotype. The chain employs TRBV4-1 and TRBJ2-2; no clear D gene. V lost 5 bases to trimming and J lost 0 bases, with 7 bases between them. CDR1 and CDR2 from the germline V gene are MGHRA and YSYEKL. The CDR3 sequence is 14 residues long. CDR3 sequence reads: CASSNDANTGELFF. For the CDR3, the DNA is TGCGCCAGCAGCAACGATGCGAACACCGGGGAGCTGTTTTTT.

This clonotype appeared a few times. The chain combines TRBV6-1 with TRBJ2-5; 7 positions agree with TRBD2. This CDR3 is 12 amino acids long. Germline V gene lookup returns CDR1 MNHNS and CDR2 SASEGT. The ends lost 8 bases at V and 8 bases at J; junction bases unmatched: 8. The CDR3 protein is CASSGTGGTQYF. The CDR3 DNA sequence: TGTGCCAGCTCCGGGACGGGAGGAACCCAGTACTTC.

On this clonotype itself: At one of its ends the junction is not consistent with the germline gene, which may arise from a read error. The rearrangement links TRBV7-9 to TRBJ1-1; perhaps TRBD1 as D (6 bases). This CDR3 has 13 amino acids. From germline, CDR1 is SEHNR and CDR2 FQNEAQ (reference sequence). The CDR3 protein is CASSPGGGTKAFF. Written as DNA, the CDR3 is TGTGCCAGCAGCCCTGGTGGGGGCACTAAAGCTTTCTTT.

This chain uses TRBV10-2 with TRBJ2-1, with TRBD2 matching 12 bases. The ends lost 6 bases at V and 13 bases at J; junction bases unmatched: 13. This CDR3 has 15 residues. Germline V lookup: CDR1 WSHSY, CDR2 SAAADI. CDR3 amino acids: CASSLGLAGSPFQFF. The CDR3 DNA reads as TGCGCCAGCAGCCTTGGACTAGCGGGATCCCCCTTCCAGTTCTTC.

The chain is built from TRBV20-1 and TRBJ2-7, with D tentatively TRBD1 (6 bases). Per the germline V gene, CDR1 is DFQATT and CDR2 is SNEGSKA (reference sequence). Trimming left V 2 bases short and J 3 bases short, with 20 bases between. The CDR3 spans 16 residues. DNA for the CDR3: TGCAGTGCTAGATCTGATGACAGGCCGCTAAACTACGAGCAGTACTTC. Translated, it gives CSARSDDRPLNYEQYF.

The CDR3 spells CASSFQLAVGGQFF. The CDR3 bases are TGTGCCAGCAGCTTTCAACTAGCGGTGGGGGGGCAGTTCTTC. This chain joins TRBV13 and TRBJ2-1; 8 positions agree with TRBD2. This CDR3 has 14 residues. CDR1 is PRHDT, CDR2 FYEKMQ, per germline (reference sequence). The ends lost 3 bases at V and 12 bases at J; junction bases unmatched: 10.

There are many counts of this clonotype. V and J are TRBV7-2 and TRBJ2-1; the D is unclear. Trimming took 0 bases from V and 5 from J, leaving 5 bases between them. The germline gives CDR1 SGHTA, CDR2 FQGNSA. The CDR3 is 13 residues long. In nucleotides, the CDR3 is TGTGCCAGCAGCTTAGCGCTGGACAATGAGCAGTTCTTC. Residues: CASSLALDNEQFF.

In this sample, this clonotype turned up a few times. The V call is TRBV9, the J call TRBJ2-1; 15 nucleotides line up with TRBD2. The CDR3 is 18 residues long. Germline V CDR1 and CDR2: SGDLS, YYNGEE. V lost 4 bases to trimming and J lost 1 base; unmatched junction nucleotides: 6. The CDR3 protein is CASSTRTSGGASYNEQFF. The CDR3 DNA is TGTGCCAGCAGCACCAGGACTAGCGGGGGGGCGTCCTACAATGAGCAGTTCTTC.

In this sample, this clonotype turned up many times. The rearrangement joins TRBV20-1 to TRBJ2-7; a weak D match, TRBD1 (5 bases). Per germline, CDR1 DFQATT and CDR2 SNEGSKA (reference sequence). This CDR3 is 13 amino acids long. The V end was cut by 3 bases, the J end by 6 bases, with 15 bases between. The CDR3 sequence is CSARGQGPAEQYF. For the CDR3, the DNA is TGCAGTGCTAGGGGGCAGGGTCCCGCCGAGCAGTACTTC.

This clonotype was observed many times. The rearrangement joins TRBV12-3 or TRBV12-4 to TRBJ1-1; D ambiguous. The CDR3 runs 12 residues. Trimming shortened V by 5 bases and J by 1 base, and 5 bases separated the two germline ends. CDR3: CASSVTNTEAFF. Here the CDR3 DNA reads TGTGCCAGCAGTGTCACGAACACTGAAGCTTTCTTT.

The genes are TRBV4-1 and TRBJ1-5, with TRBD1 matching over 8 bases. The CDR3 loop spans 15 amino acids. Germline V CDR1 and CDR2: MGHRA, YSYEKL. J gave up 14 bases and V 0 bases, and 12 bases lay outside the gene matches. The CDR3 DNA reads TGCGCCAGCAGCCAAGACGACGGAGACAGGGGTCGGGAGCATTTT. Its protein is CASSQDDGDRGREHF.

With respect to this clonotype: Germline is not matched at one junction end, which may reflect a read error. The chain recombines TRBV7-7 with TRBJ1-3; 9 bases fit TRBD1. The CDR3 runs to 16 residues. Germline V gives CDR1 SSHAT, CDR2 FNYEAQ (reference sequence). The CDR3 nucleotides are TGTGCTAGCAAAACCGGACAGGGGAACTCTGGAAACACCATATATTTT. This translates into CASKTGQGNSGNTIYF.

This clonotype was seen repeatedly, ten times or more. The chain employs TRBV6-1 and TRBJ2-2; no definite D call. Per germline, CDR1 MNHNS and CDR2 SASEGT. Between the trimmed V and J ends, which lost 7 bases and 4 bases, there was a span of 10 bases. This CDR3 region has 13 residues. The CDR3 reads CASTYGSTGELFF. The CDR3 bases are TGTGCCAGCACCTACGGAAGCACCGGGGAGCTGTTTTTT.